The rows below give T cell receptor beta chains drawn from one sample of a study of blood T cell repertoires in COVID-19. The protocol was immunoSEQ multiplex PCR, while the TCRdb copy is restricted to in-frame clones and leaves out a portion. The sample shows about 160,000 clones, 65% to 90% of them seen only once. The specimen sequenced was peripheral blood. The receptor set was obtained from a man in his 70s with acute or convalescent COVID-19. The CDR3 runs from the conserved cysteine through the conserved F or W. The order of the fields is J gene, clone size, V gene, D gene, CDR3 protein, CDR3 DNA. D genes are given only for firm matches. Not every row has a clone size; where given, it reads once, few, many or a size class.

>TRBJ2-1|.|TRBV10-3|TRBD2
CAISESAGGRGYNEQFF
TGTGCCATCAGTGAGTCAGCGGGGGGCAGGGGGTACAATGAGCAGTTCTTC
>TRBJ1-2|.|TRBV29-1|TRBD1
CSVEREGATYGYTF
TGCAGCGTTGAACGGGAGGGGGCAACCTATGGCTACACCTTC
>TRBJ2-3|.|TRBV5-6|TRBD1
CASSQPTGNADTQYF
TGTGCCAGCAGCCAGCCGACAGGGAACGCAGATACGCAGTATTTT
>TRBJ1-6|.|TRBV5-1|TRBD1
CASSIRQGNNSPLHF
TGCGCCAGCAGCATTCGACAGGGGAACAATTCACCCCTCCACTTT
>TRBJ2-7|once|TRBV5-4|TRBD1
CASSKDRGYEQYF
TGTGCCAGCAGCAAAGACAGGGGCTACGAGCAGTACTTC
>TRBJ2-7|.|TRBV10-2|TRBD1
CASSEGTGAYEQYF
TGCGCCAGCAGTGAGGGGACAGGGGCCTACGAGCAGTACTTC
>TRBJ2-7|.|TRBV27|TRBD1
CASSLTGGDEQYF
TGTGCCAGCAGTTTAACAGGGGGCGACGAGCAGTACTTC
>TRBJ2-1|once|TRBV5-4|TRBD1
CASSLIHRGLNEQFF
TGTGCCAGCAGCTTGATACACAGGGGGCTGAATGAGCAGTTCTTC
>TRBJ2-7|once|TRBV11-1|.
CASSLGPRGPYEQYF
TGTGCCAGCAGCTTAGGCCCCAGGGGCCCCTACGAGCAGTACTTC
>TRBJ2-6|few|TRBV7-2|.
CASSFQGTGANVLTF
TGTGCCAGCAGCTTCCAGGGTACCGGGGCCAACGTCCTGACTTTC
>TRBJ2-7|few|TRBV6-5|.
CASRGTGYYEQYF
TGTGCCAGCAGAGGAACAGGGTACTACGAGCAGTACTTC
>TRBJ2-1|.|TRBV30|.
CAWRGGSGSSYNEQFF
TGTGCCTGGAGGGGGGGTAGCGGTAGCTCCTACAATGAGCAGTTCTTC
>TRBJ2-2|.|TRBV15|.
CATSRGRGAGLNTGELFF
TGTGCCACCAGCAGGGGGAGAGGAGCGGGCCTTAACACCGGGGAGCTGTTTTTT
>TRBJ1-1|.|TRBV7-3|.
CASSSLMNTEAFF
TGTGCCAGCAGCTCACTTATGAACACTGAAGCTTTCTTT
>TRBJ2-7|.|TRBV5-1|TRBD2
CASSWTSGGPGKQYF
TGCGCCAGCAGCTGGACTAGCGGGGGACCTGGCAAGCAGTACTTC
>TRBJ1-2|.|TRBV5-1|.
CASSLGRGGNYGYTF
TGCGCCAGCAGCTTGGGCAGGGGAGGGAACTATGGCTACACCTTC